Sequencing of this T cell receptor (beta chain) was carried out in a study of OX40 agonist ivuxolimab in advanced cancers. Some background on the complete study: Ivuxolimab, which targeted the costimulatory receptor OX40 (CD134), was an agonistic, fully human IgG2 monoclonal antibody. The paper covers the monotherapy dose-escalation part of the phase I ivuxolimab trial, which included N of about 50 patients. Three dose-escalation patients achieved partial responses, one with hepatocellular carcinoma and two with cutaneous melanoma. Peripheral TCRbeta sequencing aimed to test whether ivuxolimab altered TCR sequence diversity and caused clonal T-cell expansion. The dose-escalation cohort was roughly 87% male with a mean age of approximately 60 years, ranging from roughly 20 to 85. Intravenous ivuxolimab was administered to patients every 2 weeks at six dose levels: 0.01, 0.1, 0.3, 1.5, 3 and 10 mg/kg. Prior anti-PD-1, anti-PD-L1 or anti-CTLA-4 therapy was permitted, and approximately 40% of dose-escalation patients had received checkpoint inhibitors. Of the roughly 52 dose-escalation patients, hepatocellular carcinoma was present in approximately 20, melanoma in around 15, renal cell carcinoma in 9 and head and neck cancer in 9.

The trial excluded patients who had a history of autoimmune disease or who were on systemic immunosuppression. In every dose cohort, peripheral blood was drawn for TCR sequencing at baseline, cycle 4 day 1, and cycle 7 day 1. The samples were taken from a phase I, first-in-human, multicenter, open-label dose-escalation trial of ivuxolimab. Adults with locally advanced or metastatic melanoma, renal cell, hepatocellular, or head and neck squamous cell carcinoma were enrolled in the trial. Before TCR sequencing, CD4+ and CD8+ T cells were separately sorted from peripheral blood. As regards this clone: The antigen it recognizes is unknown. Base qualities are missing; no much larger clone stands one base away.

As encoded in the germline V gene, CDR1 is KGHSH while CDR2 is LQKENI. Trimmed from V: 3 bases; trimmed from J: 5 bases; junction bases lacking a gene match: 10. Measured from the cysteine to the phenylalanine, the CDR3 is 18 residues long. Only CDR3 DNA remains: 54 bases, in frame from the first base. For sequencing of the TCRbeta CDR3 region, genomic DNA was extracted from the sorted cells. TCRbeta CDR3 regions were sequenced using the immunoSEQ Assay. TCRdb retrieved this table from immuneACCESS and kept in-frame rearrangements only. Not all clones are present; in checked studies, unresolved V genes account for under half, and no reason is known for the remainder. The sample data list some 63,000 clones, and 80% to 90% of these were observed just once. Around 15% of the sample is in the top ten clones. On the study overall, not on this receptor specifically: Antigen specificity was not determined for the clonally expanded peripheral T cells. After ivuxolimab, expanded clones were on average more numerous among CD8+ T cells than among CD4+ T cells. Low levels of normalized T-cell clonal expansion were also seen in some patients who did not respond. At doses of 0.1 to 3.0 mg/kg, clonal expansion of both CD4+ and CD8+ T cells in blood was seen between baseline and week 6. In partial responders in the 0.1-3.0 mg/kg groups, normalized peripheral clonal expansion was found to be among the lowest, especially among CD8+ T cells.

The V and J segments used are TRBV18 and TRBJ2-7; 16 of the junction bases match TRBD2. This receptor was obtained from an adult with an advanced solid tumor such as melanoma, head and neck, liver or kidney cancer. Sequenced material: CD4+ or CD8+ T cells sorted from blood, taken in a trial of the OX40 agonist ivuxolimab. CDR3 reads: CASSPRGLAGGPFDEQYF. At the DNA level, the sequence is TGTGCCAGCTCACCGAGGGGACTAGCGGGGGGGCCTTTCGACGAGCAGTACTTC.